This TCR beta chain derives from a study of blood T cells in healthy people across ages. Study findings and constraints: Long-lived donors carried more naive CD4+ cells and greater diversity than aged donors.

The donors, healthy Caucasians from Russia, were aged 6 to 90. PBMCs, at least 6 million per sample, were isolated. Deletions cut 0 bases from V and 6 bases from J, with 13 bases between. The germline V gene encodes CDR1 SGHRS and CDR2 YFSETQ. The CDR3 totals 14 residues. The table lists this clonotype with a few counts. The antigen remains unidentified. For the second PCR, which ran for roughly 6 to 11 cycles, a sample-barcoded 5' primer and a J-beta primer mix were used. TCRdb re-called the 5' RACE reads through MiXCR, storing one row per CDR3 protein. The sample holds about 670,000 distinct CDR3 sequences; 40% to 45% are singletons and the top ten take around 30%.

Material for sequencing was blood. The V call is TRBV5-1, the J call TRBJ2-7, with D possibly being TRBD2 (5 bases). This TCR was sampled from an older man in good health. For the CDR3, the DNA is TGCGCCAGCAGCTTGGTGGGGAGATCGGCCGAGCAGTACTTC. This translates into CASSLVGRSAEQYF.